The 8 T cell receptor beta chains listed next were all sequenced from one sample in a study of CD8+ T cells in alopecia areata. Described treatment: oral pan-JAK inhibitor, 5-10 mg twice daily. Sequencing templates came from extracted RNA that was reverse transcribed into cDNA. TCRdb keeps only in-frame clones here, not all; method: immunoSEQ multiplex PCR. Counted here are under 150,000 clones, around 54% occurring once; the ten biggest clones make up 3% to 3.5%. The material was CD4+ T cells sorted from blood, obtained at week 24, from a patient treated with tofacitinib. The receptor set was obtained from a human donor with alopecia areata.

This chain joins TRBV27 and TRBJ1-2; the D gene is possibly TRBD1 (5 bases). Germline V gene data show CDR1 as MNHEY and CDR2 as SMNVEV (reference sequence). The CDR3 sequence is 13 residues long. Between the trimmed V and J ends, which lost 1 base and 4 bases, there was a span of 7 bases. The CDR3 loop is CASSLLGTYGYTF. The CDR3 region has the DNA TGTGCCAGCAGTTTATTGGGGACCTATGGCTACACCTTC.

This chain joins TRBV30 and TRBJ2-5, with TRBD2 identical over 7 bases. The CDR3 is 13 residues long. The junction had 1 base not matched to a gene; V was cut back by 1 base and J by 2 bases. Per the germline V gene, CDR1 is GTSNPN and CDR2 is SVGIG (reference sequence). For the CDR3, the DNA is TGTGCCTGGAGTGGGCGGGGGCAAGAGACCCAGTACTTC. As protein: CAWSGRGQETQYF.

The chain joins TRBV2 to TRBJ2-5; D is perhaps TRBD1 (6 bases). The CDR3 is made up of 13 amino acids. The germline V gene has CDR1 SNHLY and CDR2 FYNNEI. V was shortened by 7 bases and J by 7 bases, with 16 bases between the two germline ends. CDR3 residues: CASTHRVRGTQYF. CDR3 nucleotide sequence: TGTGCCAGCACCCACAGGGTCCGGGGGACCCAGTACTTC. Complete variable domain (other parts from reference TRBV2 and TRBJ2-5): EPEVTQTPSHQVTQMGQEVILRCVPISNHLYFYWYRQILGQKVEFLVSFYNNEISEKSEIFDDQFSVERPDGSNFTLKIRSTKLEDSAMYFCASTHRVRGTQYFGPGTRLLVL.

This clone was counted only a few times. The V gene is TRBV28, the J gene TRBJ1-2; 9 bases are a match to TRBD1. The V gene end was trimmed by 5 bases and the J gene end by 7 bases; junction bases not matched to a gene: 8. The CDR3 loop spans 14 amino acids. Looked up from germline, CDR1 is MDHEN and CDR2 is SYDVKM. Written as DNA, the CDR3 is TGTGCCAGCAGTACCGGGACAGGGTCCGGTGGCTACACCTTC. Translated, it gives CASSTGTGSGGYTF.

This clone was seen only a few times. The CDR3 loop reads CSVEEGGSPNEQFF. The CDR3 nucleotides read TGCAGCGTTGAAGAAGGTGGGAGCCCCAATGAGCAGTTCTTC. This chain connects TRBV29-1 to TRBJ2-1; a possible D gene is TRBD2 (5 bases). This CDR3 is 14 amino acids long. Germline lookup yields CDR1 SQVTM and CDR2 ANQGSEA. The ends were cut back, 0 bases at V and 6 bases at J, with 12 bases in the middle.

To note about this clone: The sample holds other DNA sequences that translate to the same CDR3. The V and J genes are TRBV5-1 and TRBJ1-1; 7 bases are shared with TRBD1. Germline loops: CDR1 SGHRS, CDR2 YFSETQ. The CDR3 runs 14 residues. J was trimmed by 1 base and V by 4 bases; bases with no gene match: 4. The CDR3 DNA follows: TGCGCCAGCAGCCCCGGGACAGCGAACACTGAAGCTTTCTTT. It specifies CASSPGTANTEAFF.

This chain connects TRBV7-2 to TRBJ2-3, with TRBD1 matching 10 bases. Germline CDR1 SGHTA, CDR2 FQGNSA. V dropped 1 base and J dropped 7; count of bases not matched to a gene: 5. The CDR3 totals 15 residues. The CDR3 sequence is CASSLGGTGENTQYF. The CDR3 DNA is TGTGCCAGCAGCTTAGGGGGGACAGGGGAAAATACGCAGTATTTT.

This clone was seen a few times. V usage is TRBV4-1 and J usage is TRBJ2-2; maybe TRBD2 (5 bases). Germline CDR1 and CDR2: MGHRA and YSYEKL. V lost 4 bases, J lost 0 bases, and 12 bases lay in between. The CDR3 has 16 residues. The CDR3 nucleotides read TGCGCCAGCAGCCTCCAACCGGGATCGAACACCGGGGAGCTGTTTTTT. Protein sequence: CASSLQPGSNTGELFF.